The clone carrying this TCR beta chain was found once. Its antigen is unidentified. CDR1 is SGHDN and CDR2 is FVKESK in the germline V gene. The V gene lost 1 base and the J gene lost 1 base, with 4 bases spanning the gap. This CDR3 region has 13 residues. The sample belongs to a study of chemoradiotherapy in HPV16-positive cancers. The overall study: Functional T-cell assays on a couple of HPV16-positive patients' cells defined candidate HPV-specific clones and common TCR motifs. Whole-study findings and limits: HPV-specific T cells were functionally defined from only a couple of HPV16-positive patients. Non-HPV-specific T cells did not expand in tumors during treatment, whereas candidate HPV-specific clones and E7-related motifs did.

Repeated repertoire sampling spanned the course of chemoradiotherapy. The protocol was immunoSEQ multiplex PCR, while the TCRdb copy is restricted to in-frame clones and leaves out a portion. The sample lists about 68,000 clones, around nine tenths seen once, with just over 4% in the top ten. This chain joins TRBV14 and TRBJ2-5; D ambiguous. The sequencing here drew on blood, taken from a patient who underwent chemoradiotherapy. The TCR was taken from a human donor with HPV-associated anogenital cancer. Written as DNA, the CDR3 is TGTGCCAGCAGCCAAGTACGCCAAGAGACCCAGTACTTC. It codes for CASSQVRQETQYF.